The 23 T cell receptor beta chains in this list originate from one sample, sequenced in a study of blood T cell repertoires in COVID-19. TCRdb keeps only in-frame clones here, not all; method: immunoSEQ multiplex PCR. The sample holds approximately 170,000 clones, roughly 88% seen once. The specimen was peripheral blood. The receptors originated from an elderly man with COVID-19, enrolled during active disease.

The V and J genes are TRBV29-1 and TRBJ1-6; weak D call: TRBD1 (6 bases). V lost 4 bases to trimming and J lost 6 bases, with 10 bases between them. Germline CDR1 reads SQVTM; CDR2 reads ANQGSEA. The CDR3 loop spans 13 amino acids. The CDR3 is CSVGEGVNSPLHF. CDR3 sequence (DNA): TGCAGCGTTGGGGAGGGGGTTAATTCACCCCTCCACTTT.

CDR3 loop: CASSLQWEDQPQHF. As DNA, the CDR3 is TGCGCCAGCAGCCTACAGTGGGAGGATCAGCCCCAGCATTTT. V gene TRBV4-1 combines with J gene TRBJ1-5; no definite D call. The CDR3 totals 14 residues. Germline lookup yields CDR1 MGHRA and CDR2 YSYEKL. Trimming shortened V by 4 bases and J by 5 bases, and 12 bases separated the two germline ends.

As for this clone: The same CDR3 is also encoded by other DNA sequences in this sample. J is TRBJ1-3 and V is TRBV7-3, with D uncertain. Germline CDR1 and CDR2: SGHTA and FQGTGA. The CDR3 contains 13 residues. V was shortened by 4 bases and J by 0 bases, with 4 bases between the two germline ends. CDR3 DNA sequence: TGTGCCAGCAGCTCCAACTCTGGAAACACCATATATTTT. This translates into CASSSNSGNTIYF. Combining the CDR3 with reference TRBV7-3 and TRBJ1-3 gives the whole variable domain GAGVSQTPSNKVTEKGKYVELRCDPISGHTALYWYRQSLGQGPEFLIYFQGTGAADDSGLPNDRFFAVRPEGSVSTLKIQRTERGDSAVYLCASSSNSGNTIYFGEGSWLTVV.

This chain uses TRBV7-9 with TRBJ1-2; TRBD1 agrees at 10 bases. V gave up 3 bases and J gave up 8 bases; unmatched junction bases: 9. The CDR3 is 15 amino acids. Germline V gene lookup returns CDR1 SEHNR and CDR2 FQNEAQ (reference sequence). DNA for the CDR3: TGTGCCAGCAGCTTTCCTCCGGGACAGGGGATAGGCTACACCTTC. Residues: CASSFPPGQGIGYTF. Variable domain in full (rest from reference TRBV7-9 and TRBJ1-2): DTGVSQNPRHKITKRGQNVTFRCDPISEHNRLYWYRQTLGQGPEFLTYFQNEAQLEKSRLLSDRFSAERPKGSFSTLEIQRTEQGDSAMYLCASSFPPGQGIGYTFGSGTRLTVV.

About this clone itself: This specimen includes other DNA sequences encoding the same CDR3. The rearrangement joins TRBV7-9 to TRBJ1-2; 7 bases are shared with TRBD1. This CDR3 contains 15 residues. V was clipped by 5 bases and J by 2 bases; unmatched bases: 8. The germline CDR1 and CDR2 sequences are SEHNR and FQNEAQ (reference sequence). CDR3 coding DNA: TGTGCCAGCAGCCTCAAACAGGGGATCAACTATGGCTACACCTTC. Amino acid sequence: CASSLKQGINYGYTF.

The rearrangement uses TRBV9 and TRBJ1-2; the match to TRBD1 covers 8 bases. V lost 6 bases to trimming and J lost 7 bases; unmatched junction nucleotides: 20. Germline CDR1 is SGDLS and CDR2 is YYNGEE. The CDR3 spans 17 residues. The CDR3 here is CASNLAPSGGGTGGYTF. CDR3 bases: TGTGCCAGCAATCTCGCTCCGTCAGGGGGCGGAACTGGTGGCTACACCTTC.

The chain joins TRBV5-4 to TRBJ2-2; D is ambiguous. V was cut by 4 bases and J by 4 bases, with 8 bases left in between. The CDR3 totals 13 residues. Looked up from germline, CDR1 is SGHNT and CDR2 is YYREEE (reference sequence). CDR3 bases: TGTGCCAGCAGCCCCCCGGTCACCGGGGAGCTGTTTTTT. Protein: CASSPPVTGELFF.

This clone was detected a few times. DNA for the CDR3: TGTGCCAGCAGCTTAGGGGTGCGGGCGGGGACAGATACGCAGTATTTT. Its translation is CASSLGVRAGTDTQYF. This chain joins TRBV11-3 and TRBJ2-3, with TRBD2 as a possible D gene (6 bases). The CDR3 is made up of 16 amino acids. Germline loops: CDR1 SGHNT, CDR2 YENEEA. V gave up 1 base and J gave up 3 bases, with 14 bases separating them.

The chain joins TRBV7-6 to TRBJ1-1; perhaps TRBD1 as D (6 bases). CDR1 is SGHVS and CDR2 is FNYEAQ in the germline V gene. This CDR3 contains 15 residues. V lost 6 bases to trimming and J lost 1 base, with 15 bases between them. This chain's CDR3 is CASSRQERWNTEAFF. The CDR3 DNA is TGTGCCAGCAGTCGACAGGAGCGTTGGAACACTGAAGCTTTCTTT.

DNA for the CDR3: TGTGCCAGCAGCTTGGGTGCTGGCAGGGTTAATTCACCCCTCCACTTT. Protein: CASSLGAGRVNSPLHF. The chain has TRBV5-4 and TRBJ1-6; D possibly corresponds to TRBD1 (5 bases). V lost 0 bases to trimming and J lost 6 bases, with 13 bases between them. Germline-derived CDR1 and CDR2 are SGHNT and YYREEE (reference sequence). The CDR3 is 16 residues long.

The V call is TRBV5-1, the J call TRBJ1-1, with D possibly matching TRBD1 (5 bases). V lost 1 base and J 8 bases, leaving 18 bases between the germline ends. The CDR3 contains 15 residues. Germline V gene sequence: CDR1 SGHRS, CDR2 YFSETQ. The CDR3 bases are TGCGCCAGCAGCTTGTGGGGCGGGGCAGAGACGGAAGCTTTCTTT. Translating it yields CASSLWGGAETEAFF.

This clone was picked up a small number of times. J is TRBJ2-7 and V is TRBV11-2; possible D gene TRBD1, 7 bases. The germline V gene has CDR1 SGHAT and CDR2 FQNNGV. Trimming left V 0 bases short and J 3 bases short, with 12 bases between. This CDR3 has 15 residues. The CDR3: CASSLEAGGLYEQYF. CDR3 coding DNA: TGTGCCAGCAGCTTAGAAGCAGGGGGGCTCTACGAGCAGTACTTC.

This sequence joins TRBV6-2 or TRBV6-3 and TRBJ1-3; 7 bases are shared with TRBD1. This CDR3 is 14 amino acids long. CDR1 and CDR2 (germline): MNHEY, SVGEGT. V lost 6 bases and J lost 0; bases outside the gene matches: 2. Here the CDR3 reads CASSGTVSGNTIYF. The DNA of the CDR3 is TGTGCCAGCAGCGGGACAGTCTCTGGAAACACCATATATTTT.

The chain carries TRBV4-1 and TRBJ1-6; the D is unclear. Trimming left V 4 bases short and J 10 bases short, with 14 bases between. The CDR3 sequence is 14 residues long. CDR1 is MGHRA, CDR2 YSYEKL, per germline. The CDR3 loop reads CASSPSAGFSPLHF. For the CDR3, the DNA is TGCGCCAGCAGCCCGTCCGCGGGTTTCTCACCCCTCCACTTT.

The rearrangement joins TRBV25-1 to TRBJ1-1; D possibly corresponds to TRBD1 (6 bases). V lost 6 bases and J 2 bases, leaving 10 bases between the germline ends. This CDR3 comprises 13 residues. Germline V gene lookup returns CDR1 MGHDK and CDR2 SYGVNS. CDR3 sequence reads: CASRLGANTEAFF. The CDR3 DNA sequence: TGTGCCAGCAGGTTGGGGGCAAACACTGAAGCTTTCTTT.

This clone is a singleton in its sample. The chain couples TRBV20-1 to TRBJ2-7; unclear D gene. Trimming stripped 7 bases from V and 8 bases from J, with 15 bases between. Germline V lookup: CDR1 DFQATT, CDR2 SNEGSKA (reference sequence). The CDR3 is made up of 11 amino acids. Here the CDR3 DNA reads TGCAGTGGCCCCTACGAACAGCAGCAGTACTTC. This encodes CSGPYEQQQYF.

This rearrangement joins TRBV19 to TRBJ2-3; D possibly corresponds to TRBD1 (5 bases). Trimming took 6 bases from V and 0 from J, leaving 10 bases between them. This CDR3 contains 14 residues. Germline V gene sequence: CDR1 LNHDA, CDR2 SQIVND (reference sequence). CDR3 DNA sequence: TGTGCCAGTAGCGTATCAGGGAGCACAGATACGCAGTATTTT. Amino acids: CASSVSGSTDTQYF.

V gene TRBV5-4 combines with J gene TRBJ2-1; 9 bases align to TRBD1. The CDR3 consists of 15 residues. The V and J ends lost 2 bases and 4 bases, in that order; junction bases with no gene match: 4. Germline loops: CDR1 SGHNT, CDR2 YYREEE (reference sequence). CDR3 in DNA: TGTGCCAGCAGCTTTGACAGGGGGGCATACAATGAGCAGTTCTTC. Amino acid sequence: CASSFDRGAYNEQFF.

V usage is TRBV2 and J usage is TRBJ1-1; 7 nucleotides agree with TRBD1. V lost 4 bases, J lost 7 bases, and 6 bases stayed unmatched. The CDR3 spans 13 residues. CDR1 is SNHLY and CDR2 is FYNNEI in the germline V gene. The CDR3 region has the DNA TGTGCCAGCAGTGGACAGGGTATGAGTGAAGCTTTCTTT. Amino acid sequence: CASSGQGMSEAFF.

About this clone: This specimen includes other DNA sequences encoding the same CDR3. The rearrangement joins TRBV12-3 or TRBV12-4 to TRBJ1-2; possibly TRBD1 for D (6 bases). This CDR3 is built from 13 residues. Trimming shortened V by 3 bases and J by 2 bases, and 7 bases separated the two germline ends. CDR3 DNA sequence: TGTGCCAGCAGTTTGGACAGAAACTATGGCTACACCTTC. Translated: CASSLDRNYGYTF.

This chain links TRBV13 with TRBJ1-1; no clear D. The germline V and J ends were trimmed by 4 bases and 7 bases, with 13 bases remaining between them. The CDR3 sequence is 13 residues long. Germline V CDR1 and CDR2: PRHDT, FYEKMQ (reference sequence). The CDR3: CASSSDPAGEAFF. CDR3 nucleotide sequence: TGTGCCAGCAGCTCGGACCCCGCGGGTGAAGCTTTCTTT.

The rearrangement links TRBV18 to TRBJ1-2; a weak D match, TRBD1 (5 bases). The CDR3 runs to 15 residues. From germline, CDR1 is KGHSH and CDR2 LQKENI. V gave up 0 bases and J gave up 1 base, with 9 bases separating them. The CDR3 loop is CASSPPGGFNYGYTF. The CDR3 nucleotides read TGTGCCAGCTCACCACCGGGGGGGTTTAACTATGGCTACACCTTC.

In this sample, this clone turned up once. V gene TRBV2 combines with J gene TRBJ2-6; D not certain. Germline V lookup: CDR1 SNHLY, CDR2 FYNNEI. Trimming left V 3 bases short and J 0 bases short, with 6 bases between. The CDR3 has 15 amino acids. The CDR3 spells CASSDKSSGANVLTF. DNA for the CDR3: TGTGCCAGCAGTGATAAGAGCTCTGGGGCCAACGTCCTGACTTTC.